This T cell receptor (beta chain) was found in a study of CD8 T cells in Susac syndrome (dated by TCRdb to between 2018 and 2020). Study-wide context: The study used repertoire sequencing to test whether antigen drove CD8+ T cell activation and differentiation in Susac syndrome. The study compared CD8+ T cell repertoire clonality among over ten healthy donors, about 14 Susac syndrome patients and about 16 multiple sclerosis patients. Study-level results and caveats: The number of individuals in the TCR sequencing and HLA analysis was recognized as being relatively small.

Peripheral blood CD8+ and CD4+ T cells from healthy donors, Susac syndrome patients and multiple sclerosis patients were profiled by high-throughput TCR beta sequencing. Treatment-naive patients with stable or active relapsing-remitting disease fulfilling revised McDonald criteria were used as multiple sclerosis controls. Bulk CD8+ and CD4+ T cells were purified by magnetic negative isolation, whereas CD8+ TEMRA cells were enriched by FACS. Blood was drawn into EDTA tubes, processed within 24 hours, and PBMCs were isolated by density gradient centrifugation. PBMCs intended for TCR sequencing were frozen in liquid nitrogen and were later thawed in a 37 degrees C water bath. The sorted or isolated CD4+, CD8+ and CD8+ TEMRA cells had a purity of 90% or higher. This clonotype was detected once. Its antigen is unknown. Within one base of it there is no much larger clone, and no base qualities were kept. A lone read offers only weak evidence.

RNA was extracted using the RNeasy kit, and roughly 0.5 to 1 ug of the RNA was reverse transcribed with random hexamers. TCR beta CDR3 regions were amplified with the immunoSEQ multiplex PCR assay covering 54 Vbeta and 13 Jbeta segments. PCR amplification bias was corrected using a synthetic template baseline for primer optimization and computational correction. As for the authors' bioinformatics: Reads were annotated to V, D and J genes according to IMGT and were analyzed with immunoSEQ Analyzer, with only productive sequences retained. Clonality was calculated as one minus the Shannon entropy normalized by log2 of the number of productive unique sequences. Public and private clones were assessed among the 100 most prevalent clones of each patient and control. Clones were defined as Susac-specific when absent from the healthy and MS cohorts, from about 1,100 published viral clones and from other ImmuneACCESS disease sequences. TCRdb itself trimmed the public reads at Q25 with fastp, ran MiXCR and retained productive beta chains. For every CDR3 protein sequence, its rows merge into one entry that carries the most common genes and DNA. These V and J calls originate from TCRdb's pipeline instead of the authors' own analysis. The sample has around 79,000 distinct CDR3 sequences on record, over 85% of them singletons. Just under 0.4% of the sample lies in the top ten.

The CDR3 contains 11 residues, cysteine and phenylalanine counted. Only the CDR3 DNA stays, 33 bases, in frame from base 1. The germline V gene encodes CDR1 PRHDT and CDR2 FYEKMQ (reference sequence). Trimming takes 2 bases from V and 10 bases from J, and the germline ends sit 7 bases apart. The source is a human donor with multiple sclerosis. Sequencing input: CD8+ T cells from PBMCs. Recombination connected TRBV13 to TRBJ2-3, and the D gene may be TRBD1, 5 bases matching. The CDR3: CASSLRQSQYF. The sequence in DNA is TGTGCCAGCAGCTTACGACAGTCGCAGTATTTT.